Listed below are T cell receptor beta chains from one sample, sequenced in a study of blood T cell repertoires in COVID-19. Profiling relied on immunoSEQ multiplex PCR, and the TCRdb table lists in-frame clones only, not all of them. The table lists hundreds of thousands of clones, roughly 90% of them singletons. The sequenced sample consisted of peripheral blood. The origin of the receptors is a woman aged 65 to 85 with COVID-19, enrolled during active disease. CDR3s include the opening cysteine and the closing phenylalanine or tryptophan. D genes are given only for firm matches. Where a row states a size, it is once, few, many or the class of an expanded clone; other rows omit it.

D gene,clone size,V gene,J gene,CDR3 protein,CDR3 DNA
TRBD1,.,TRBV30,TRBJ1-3,CAWNRGPGNTIYF,TGTGCCTGGAATAGGGGGCCCGGAAACACCATATATTTT
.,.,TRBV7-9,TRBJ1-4,CASSFELSLSANEKLFF,TGTGCCAGCAGCTTCGAGTTAAGTCTCTCGGCTAATGAAAAACTGTTTTTT
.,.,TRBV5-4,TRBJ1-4,CASSGGRGDNEKLFF,TGTGCCAGCAGCGGCGGGAGAGGGGATAATGAAAAACTGTTTTTT
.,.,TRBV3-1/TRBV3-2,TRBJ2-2,CASSHGNTGELFF,TGTGCCAGCAGCCACGGTAACACCGGGGAGCTGTTTTTT
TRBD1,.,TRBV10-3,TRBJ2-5,CAIKGDSRDQETQYF,TGTGCCATCAAAGGGGACAGCAGGGACCAAGAGACCCAGTACTTC
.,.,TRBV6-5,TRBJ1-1,CASKTEQNTEAFF,TGTGCCAGCAAAACAGAACAGAACACTGAAGCTTTCTTT
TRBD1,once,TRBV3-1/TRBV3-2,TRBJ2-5,CASNLTGREETQYF,TGTGCCAGCAATTTGACAGGGAGAGAAGAGACCCAGTACTTC
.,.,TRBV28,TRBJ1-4,CASRERLEEKLFF,TGTGCCAGCAGGGAGAGGTTGGAGGAAAAACTGTTTTTT
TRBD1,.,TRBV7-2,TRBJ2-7,CASSLGAGGSYEQYF,TGTGCCAGCAGCTTAGGGGCAGGGGGCTCCTACGAGCAGTACTTC
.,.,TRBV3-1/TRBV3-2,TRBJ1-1,CASSHLGLNTEAFF,TGTGCCAGCAGCCATCTAGGCCTTAACACTGAAGCTTTCTTT
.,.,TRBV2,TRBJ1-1,CASKDGGLGTEAFF,TGTGCCAGCAAGGATGGTGGGCTGGGCACTGAAGCTTTCTTT
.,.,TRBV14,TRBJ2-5,CASSQRRGGETQYF,TGTGCCAGCAGCCAGAGGAGGGGGGGGGAGACCCAGTACTTC
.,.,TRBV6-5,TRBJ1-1,CASDQWSETEAFF,TGTGCCAGCGATCAATGGAGCGAGACTGAAGCTTTCTTT
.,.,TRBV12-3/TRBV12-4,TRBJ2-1,CASSLGDEQFF,TGTGCCAGCAGTTTAGGCGATGAGCAGTTCTTC
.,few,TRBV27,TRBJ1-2,CASSLGGDYGYTF,TGTGCCAGCAGTTTAGGGGGGGACTATGGCTACACCTTC
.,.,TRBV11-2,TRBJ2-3,CASSLIPGPPNTDTQYF,TGTGCCAGCAGCTTAATTCCAGGTCCCCCTAACACAGATACGCAGTATTTT
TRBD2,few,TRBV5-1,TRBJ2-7,CASSAGLAGVLGKSYEQYF,TGCGCCAGCAGCGCGGGACTAGCGGGGGTCTTGGGCAAGTCCTACGAGCAGTACTTC
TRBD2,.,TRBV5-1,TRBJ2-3,CASSLIFGGGAGDTQYF,TGCGCCAGCAGTCTTATTTTCGGCGGGGGGGCCGGGGATACGCAGTATTTT
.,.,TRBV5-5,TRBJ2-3,CASSFRGEDTQYF,TGTGCCAGCAGCTTTCGCGGGGAAGATACGCAGTATTTT
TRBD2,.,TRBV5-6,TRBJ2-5,CASSSGTSEETQYF,TGTGCCAGCAGCTCGGGGACTAGCGAAGAGACCCAGTACTTC
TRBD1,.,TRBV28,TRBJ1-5,CASRGRDRLIQPQHF,TGTGCCAGCAGGGGGCGGGACAGGTTAATTCAGCCCCAGCATTTT
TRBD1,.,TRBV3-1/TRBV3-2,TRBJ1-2,CASSQEPGGTGYTF,TGTGCCAGCAGCCAAGAACCAGGGGGCACGGGCTACACCTTC
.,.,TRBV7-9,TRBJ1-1,CASSYQWTDEAEAFF,TGTGCCAGCAGCTACCAGTGGACAGACGAGGCTGAAGCTTTCTTT
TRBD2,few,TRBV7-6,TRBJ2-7,CASSPSGGPSYEQYF,TGTGCCAGCAGCCCTTCGGGGGGTCCCTCCTACGAGCAGTACTTC
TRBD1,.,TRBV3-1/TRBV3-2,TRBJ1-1,CASSPYSGTGAGGAFF,TGTGCCAGCAGCCCGTACTCCGGGACAGGGGCCGGGGGAGCTTTCTTT
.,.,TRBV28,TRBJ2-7,CASSGGSSYEQYF,TGTGCCAGCAGTGGTGGCAGCTCCTACGAGCAGTACTTC
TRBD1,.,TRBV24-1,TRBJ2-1,CATSDPTGGGGNEQFF,TGTGCCACCAGTGACCCTACAGGGGGCGGGGGCAATGAGCAGTTCTTC
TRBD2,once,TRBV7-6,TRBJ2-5,CASSLAKRGTLWETQYF,TGTGCCAGCAGCTTAGCGAAGCGGGGGACTTTATGGGAGACCCAGTACTTC
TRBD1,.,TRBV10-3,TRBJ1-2,CAISEPWDRVPSNYGYTF,TGTGCCATCAGTGAGCCCTGGGACAGGGTCCCCTCTAACTATGGCTACACCTTC
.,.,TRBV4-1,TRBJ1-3,CASSQVAGSLRNTIYF,TGCGCCAGCAGCCAAGTGGCAGGTTCTCTTCGAAACACCATATATTTT
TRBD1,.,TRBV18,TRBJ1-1,CASSLYRGQRTEAFF,TGTGCCAGCTCACTCTACAGGGGGCAGAGGACTGAAGCTTTCTTT
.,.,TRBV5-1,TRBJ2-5,CASSSGGTQYF,TGCGCCAGCAGTTCCGGGGGGACCCAGTACTTC
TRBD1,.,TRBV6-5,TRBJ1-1,CASRRDRVENTEAFF,TGTGCCAGCAGACGAGACAGGGTTGAGAACACTGAAGCTTTCTTT
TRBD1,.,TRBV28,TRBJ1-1,CASSSIWVLDRDEAFF,TGTGCCAGCAGTTCCATATGGGTCCTCGACAGGGACGAAGCTTTCTTT
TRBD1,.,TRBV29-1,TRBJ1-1,CSVELSDRGAAFF,TGCAGCGTTGAGCTGTCGGACAGGGGGGCAGCTTTCTTT
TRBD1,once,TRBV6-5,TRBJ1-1,CASQTWTGESTEAFF,TGTGCCAGCCAAACTTGGACAGGGGAGTCCACTGAAGCTTTCTTT
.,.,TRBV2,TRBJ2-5,CASSDPSLQTQYF,TGTGCCAGCAGTGACCCTAGCTTACAGACCCAGTACTTC
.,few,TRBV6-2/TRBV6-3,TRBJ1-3,CASSLDSGNTIYF,TGTGCCAGCAGCTTAGATTCTGGAAACACCATATATTTT
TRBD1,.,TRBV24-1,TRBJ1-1,CATSDRTGLGGLTEAFF,TGTGCCACCAGTGACCGGACAGGCCTTGGGGGACTGACTGAAGCTTTCTTT
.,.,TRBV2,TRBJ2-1,CATFHSYNEQFF,TGTGCCACCTTTCACAGCTACAATGAGCAGTTCTTC
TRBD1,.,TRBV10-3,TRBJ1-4,CAIGTGSEKLFF,TGTGCCATCGGGACAGGCAGTGAAAAACTGTTTTTT
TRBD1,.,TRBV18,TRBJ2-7,CASSLKGQGTEQYF,TGTGCCAGCTCACTCAAAGGACAGGGAACCGAGCAGTACTTC
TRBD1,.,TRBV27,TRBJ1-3,CASSPNPRQGAVSDTIYF,TGTGCCAGCAGTCCGAACCCAAGACAGGGGGCAGTTTCTGACACCATATATTTT
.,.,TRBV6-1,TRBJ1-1,CASSESRVNTEAFF,TGTGCCAGCAGTGAGAGCAGGGTGAACACTGAAGCTTTCTTT